This T cell receptor (beta chain) was identified in a study of blood T cell repertoires in COVID-19. Study-level background: Some COVID-19 samples were acute and others convalescent; all came from the United States, Italy and Spain. T cells, B-cell-depleted T cells, or PBMCs supplied cDNA or gDNA.

The CDR3 is 13 residues long. Germline V gives CDR1 SGHDN, CDR2 FVKESK. V lost 5 bases, J lost 7 bases, and 9 bases lay in between. In the original workflow: Estimation of nucleated cell counts was performed using reference gene primer amplification. Libraries were prepared by immunoSEQ multiplex PCR; TCRdb keeps only in-frame clonotypes and omits some of them. D and trimming come from the DNA, and the V and J calls and clone size come from that table. The sample carries around 120,000 clones, under 75% recorded once. The sample comprised peripheral blood. The sequence derives from a man older than 75 with acute or convalescent COVID-19. The chain has TRBV14 and TRBJ1-6; D uncertain. The DNA for the CDR3 is TGTGCCAGCAGCTTTTCACAGAATTCACCCCTCCACTTT. Residues: CASSFSQNSPLHF.